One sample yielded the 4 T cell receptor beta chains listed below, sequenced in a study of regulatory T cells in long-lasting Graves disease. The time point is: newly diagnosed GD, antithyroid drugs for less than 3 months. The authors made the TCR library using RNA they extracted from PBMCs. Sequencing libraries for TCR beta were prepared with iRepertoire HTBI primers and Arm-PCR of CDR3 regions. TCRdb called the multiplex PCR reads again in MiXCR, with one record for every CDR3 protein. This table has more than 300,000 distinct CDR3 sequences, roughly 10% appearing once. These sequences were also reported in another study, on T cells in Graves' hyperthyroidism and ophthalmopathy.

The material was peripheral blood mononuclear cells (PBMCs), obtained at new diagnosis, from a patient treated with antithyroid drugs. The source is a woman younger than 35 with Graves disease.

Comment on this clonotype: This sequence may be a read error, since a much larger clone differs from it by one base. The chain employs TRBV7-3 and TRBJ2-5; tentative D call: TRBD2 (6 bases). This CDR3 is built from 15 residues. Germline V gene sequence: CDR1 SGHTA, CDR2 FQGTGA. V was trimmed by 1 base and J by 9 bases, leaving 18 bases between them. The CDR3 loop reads CASSLNFGLGEAQYF. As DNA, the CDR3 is TGTGCCAGCAGCTTAAATTTCGGCCTAGGGGAGGCCCAGTACTTC.

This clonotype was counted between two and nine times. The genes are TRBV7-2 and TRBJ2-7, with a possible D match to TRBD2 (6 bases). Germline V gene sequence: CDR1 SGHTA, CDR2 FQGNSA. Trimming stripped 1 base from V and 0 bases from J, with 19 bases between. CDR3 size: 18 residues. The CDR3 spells CASSLVSRGAPSSYEQYF. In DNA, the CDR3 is TGTGCCAGCAGCTTAGTATCCCGCGGGGCCCCAAGCTCCTACGAGCAGTACTTC.

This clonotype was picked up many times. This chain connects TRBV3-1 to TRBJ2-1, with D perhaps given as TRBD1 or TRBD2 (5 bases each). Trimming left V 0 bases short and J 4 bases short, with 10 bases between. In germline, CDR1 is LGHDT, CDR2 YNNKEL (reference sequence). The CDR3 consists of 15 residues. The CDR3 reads CASSQEGDGYNEQFF. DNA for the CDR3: TGTGCCAGCAGCCAAGAAGGGGACGGGTACAATGAGCAGTTCTTC.

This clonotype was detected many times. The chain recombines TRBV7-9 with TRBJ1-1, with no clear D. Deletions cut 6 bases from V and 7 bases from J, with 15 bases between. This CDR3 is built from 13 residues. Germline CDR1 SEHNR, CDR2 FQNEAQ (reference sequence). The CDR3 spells CASSLVLPLEAFF. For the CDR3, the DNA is TGTGCCAGCAGTCTTGTGCTACCCCTTGAAGCTTTCTTT. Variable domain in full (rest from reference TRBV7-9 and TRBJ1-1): DTGVSQNPRHKITKRGQNVTFRCDPISEHNRLYWYRQTLGQGPEFLTYFQNEAQLEKSRLLSDRFSAERPKGSFSTLEIQRTEQGDSAMYLCASSLVLPLEAFFGQGTRLTVV.